The 21 T cell receptor beta chains in this list originate from one sample, sequenced in a study of response to subunit inactivated influenza vaccine. Each CDR3 protein is one row after TCRdb ran MiXCR on the RT-PCR reads. Of 700,000 to 900,000 distinct CDR3 sequences in the sample, approximately 21% were seen once. Specimen: PBMCs from blood, collected 5 days after vaccination. These receptors were taken from a man aged 50-59 years who received an inactivated influenza vaccine.

There are a few counts of this clonotype. This chain links TRBV5-1 with TRBJ2-6, with D tentatively TRBD1 (6 bases). Germline CDR1 is SGHRS and CDR2 is YFSETQ. CDR3 length equals 16 residues. Between the trimmed V and J ends, which lost 0 bases and 3 bases, there was a span of 10 bases. The CDR3 DNA is TGCGCCAGCAGCTTGGGAGGGGGTTTTGGGGCCAACGTCCTGACTTTC. Protein: CASSLGGGFGANVLTF. The entire variable domain, with the rest obtained from reference TRBV5-1 and TRBJ2-6, is as follows: KAGVTQTPRYLIKTRGQQVTLSCSPISGHRSVSWYQQTPGQGLQFLFEYFSETQRNKGNFPGRFSGRQFSNSRSEMNVSTLELGDSALYLCASSLGGGFGANVLTFGAGSRLTVL.

This clonotype was observed a few times. V gene TRBV7-2 combines with J gene TRBJ1-1; the D gene is possibly TRBD1 (5 bases). CDR1 and CDR2 from the germline V gene are SGHTA and FQGNSA. There are 13 residues in the CDR3. With 9 bases removed from V and 5 bases from J, the gap between germline ends came to 16 bases. Written as DNA, the CDR3 is TGTGCCAGTAGACCAACCAGGGAGACTGAAGCTTTCTTT. Protein sequence: CASRPTRETEAFF.

This clonotype was detected a few times. V usage is TRBV20-1 and J usage is TRBJ2-1; TRBD2 aligns across 8 bases. Germline V gives CDR1 DFQATT, CDR2 SNEGSKA (reference sequence). V lost 3 bases to trimming and J lost 8 bases; unmatched junction nucleotides: 12. CDR3 length equals 15 residues. CDR3 bases: TGCAGTGCTAGGGGAGGGACTAGGACATGGGATGAGCAGTTCTTC. It codes for CSARGGTRTWDEQFF.

The rearrangement links TRBV29-1 to TRBJ1-1; D is unresolved. CDR3 size: 13 residues. V dropped 4 bases and J dropped 1 base, with 10 bases sitting between them. CDR1 and CDR2 (germline): SQVTM, ANQGSEA. CDR3 residues: CSVAPGGNTEAFF. In nucleotides, the CDR3 is TGCAGCGTTGCGCCAGGTGGGAACACTGAAGCTTTCTTT.

The chain employs TRBV6-4 and TRBJ2-1, with unresolved D. This CDR3 is 15 amino acids long. Trimming cost V 0 bases and J 5 bases, with 11 bases left between them. From germline, CDR1 is MRHNA and CDR2 SNTAGT. The CDR3 loop is CASSDSVGYNNEQFF. DNA of the CDR3: TGTGCCAGCAGTGACTCGGTGGGGTACAACAATGAGCAGTTCTTC.

The gene calls are TRBV7-6 and TRBJ2-3; D assignment may be TRBD1 or TRBD2 (5 bases each). The CDR3 consists of 13 residues. From germline, CDR1 is SGHVS and CDR2 FNYEAQ. Deletions cut 4 bases from V and 10 bases from J, with 15 bases between. For the CDR3, the DNA is TGTGCCAGCAGCTACCGTACTTTGGGACCGCAGTATTTT. It encodes CASSYRTLGPQYF.

This clonotype was seen more than once but under ten times. The chain couples TRBV12-3 or TRBV12-4 to TRBJ1-5; possibly TRBD1 for D (6 bases). The CDR3 has 14 residues. With 6 bases removed from V and 3 bases from J, the gap between germline ends came to 12 bases. Here the CDR3 DNA reads TGTGCCAGCAGGGGCGGACAGCCCAATCAGCCCCAGCATTTT. Translated: CASRGGQPNQPQHF.

This chain connects TRBV30 to TRBJ2-7; weak D call: TRBD1 (5 bases). There are 15 residues in the CDR3. Trimming left V 1 base short and J 2 bases short, with 15 bases between. CDR1 and CDR2 from the germline V gene are GTSNPN and SVGIG (reference sequence). The chain's CDR3 is CAWSDGARLAYEQYF. DNA of the CDR3: TGTGCCTGGAGTGATGGGGCGAGGTTAGCCTACGAGCAGTACTTC. The entire variable domain, with the rest obtained from reference TRBV30 and TRBJ2-7, is as follows: SQTIHQWPATLVQPVGSPLSLECTVEGTSNPNLYWYRQAAGRGLQLLFYSVGIGQISSEVPQNLSASRPQDRQFILSSKKLLLSDSGFYLCAWSDGARLAYEQYFGPGTRLTVT.

This clonotype was counted between two and nine times. The rearrangement uses TRBV4-2 and TRBJ1-1, with 7 nucleotides matching TRBD1. Germline-derived CDR1 and CDR2 are LGHNA and YNFKEQ. The V gene end was trimmed by 0 bases and the J gene end by 1 base; junction bases not matched to a gene: 5. The CDR3 is 16 amino acids. CDR3 coding DNA: TGTGCCAGCAGCCAAGAGCTGAGACAGGGGAACACTGAAGCTTTCTTT. Amino acid sequence: CASSQELRQGNTEAFF.

The J gene is TRBJ2-3, the V gene TRBV7-6; D is tentatively TRBD1 or TRBD2 (6 bases each). Germline lookup yields CDR1 SGHVS and CDR2 FNYEAQ. The CDR3 has 17 residues. The V end lost 0 bases, the J end lost 5 bases, and 18 bases lay between the germline ends. The CDR3 loop reads CASSLAWSGGPRDTQYF. CDR3 coding DNA: TGTGCCAGCAGCTTAGCGTGGTCCGGGGGCCCCCGAGATACGCAGTATTTT. Variable domain in full (rest from reference TRBV7-6 and TRBJ2-3): GAGVSQSPRYKVTKRGQDVALRCDPISGHVSLYWYRQALGQGPEFLTYFNYEAQQDKSGLPNDRFSAERPEGSISTLTIQRTEQRDSAMYRCASSLAWSGGPRDTQYFGPGTRLTVL.

With regard to this clonotype: This may be a read error, as it is one base from a much larger clone. The chain links TRBV20-1 to TRBJ1-1; weak D call: TRBD1 (6 bases). Germline V gene lookup returns CDR1 DFQATT and CDR2 SNEGSKA (reference sequence). The CDR3 runs to 14 residues. The CDR3 loop is CSARLQGMNTEALF. Written as DNA, the CDR3 is TGCAGTGCTAGGTTACAGGGCATGAACACTGAAGCTCTCTTT.

The V and J genes are TRBV4-1 and TRBJ2-7; D unclear. Looked up from germline, CDR1 is MGHRA and CDR2 is YSYEKL. V was shortened by 5 bases and J by 1 base, with 21 bases between the two germline ends. This CDR3 comprises 17 residues. CDR3 in amino acids: CASSILLGQENSYEQYF. CDR3 bases: TGCGCCAGCAGCATCCTCCTCGGCCAGGAGAATTCCTACGAGCAGTACTTC.

This clonotype was counted only a few times. This chain connects TRBV29-1 to TRBJ1-1, with unresolved D. Germline values: CDR1 SQVTM, CDR2 ANQGSEA. The CDR3 spans 14 residues. The ends were cut back, 6 bases at V and 2 bases at J, with 16 bases in the middle. The CDR3 region is CSVVPGHKNTEAFF. CDR3 nucleotides: TGCAGCGTCGTGCCGGGCCACAAAAACACTGAAGCTTTCTTT.

This clonotype was found a few times. This chain connects TRBV7-8 to TRBJ2-5; 14 bases map to TRBD2. Trimming removed 0 bases from V and 5 bases from J; junction bases left unmatched: 8. The CDR3 runs 18 residues. Germline lookup yields CDR1 SGHVS and CDR2 FQNEAQ. CDR3 coding DNA: TGTGCCAGCAGCTTAGCAAGACGACTAGCGGGAGGGCCTGAGACCCAGTACTTC. The encoded protein is CASSLARRLAGGPETQYF. Drawing the rest from reference TRBV7-8 and TRBJ2-5, the complete variable domain is GAGVSQSPRYKVAKRGQDVALRCDPISGHVSLFWYQQALGQGPEFLTYFQNEAQLDKSGLPSDRFFAERPEGSVSTLKIQRTQQEDSAVYLCASSLARRLAGGPETQYFGPGTRLLVL.

Remarks on this clonotype: At one of its ends the junction is not consistent with the germline gene, which may arise from a read error. This sequence joins TRBV3-1 and TRBJ2-2; D gene unclear. The CDR3 runs to 15 residues. Germline loops: CDR1 LGHDT, CDR2 YNNKEL (reference sequence). CDR3 sequence: CASRQGILYTGELFF. The CDR3 coding sequence is TGTGCCAGCAGGCAAGGGATCTTATACACCGGGGAGCTGTTTTTT.

This clonotype is medium-sized within its sample. The chain employs TRBV7-9 and TRBJ2-1, with D unclear. CDR1 is SEHNR and CDR2 is FQNEAQ in the germline V gene (reference sequence). The V gene lost 2 bases and the J gene lost 6 bases, with 11 bases spanning the gap. CDR3 length: 14 residues. CDR3 nucleotides: TGTGCCAGCAGCTTACTTCAGAATAGCAATGAGCAGTTCTTC. It yields the protein CASSLLQNSNEQFF.

The rearrangement joins TRBV7-2 to TRBJ2-3; 7 bases are shared with TRBD1. This CDR3 is 13 amino acids long. After removal of 4 bases from V and 7 bases from J, the junction contained 5 bases not matched to a gene. CDR1 is SGHTA, CDR2 FQGNSA, per germline. The CDR3 coding sequence is TGTGCCAGCAGCTCCGAGGGGGCTTATACGCAGTATTTT. Translation gives CASSSEGAYTQYF.

This clonotype has a handful of counts. The V gene is TRBV12-3 or TRBV12-4, the J gene TRBJ2-7; D gene unclear. V lost 1 base to trimming and J lost 3 bases, with 7 bases between them. This CDR3 contains 13 residues. DNA for the CDR3: TGTGCCAGCAGTTTAGAAGGTATCTACGAGCAGTACTTC. Protein: CASSLEGIYEQYF.

A few counts support this clonotype. The V gene is TRBV29-1, the J gene TRBJ2-1; 11 nucleotides agree with TRBD2. Unmatched junction bases numbered 4, after V lost 6 bases and J lost 9 bases. CDR1 is SQVTM and CDR2 is ANQGSEA in the germline V gene. This CDR3 spans 12 amino acids. The CDR3 protein is CSVTSGSLEQFF. The CDR3 region has the DNA TGCAGCGTCACTAGCGGGAGCCTTGAGCAGTTCTTC.

This sequence joins TRBV20-1 and TRBJ2-5; D not certain. CDR1 is DFQATT and CDR2 is SNEGSKA in the germline V gene (reference sequence). Trimming pared 3 bases from V and 4 bases from J, leaving 15 bases between. This CDR3 contains 14 residues. The CDR3 sequence is CSARRLPLGETQYF. In nucleotides, the CDR3 is TGCAGTGCTAGGAGACTCCCCCTAGGAGAGACCCAGTACTTC.

This sequence joins TRBV25-1 and TRBJ2-3; 8 nucleotides match TRBD2. The length of the CDR3 is 12 residues. V gave up 10 bases and J gave up 8 bases; unmatched junction bases: 8. Germline V gene data show CDR1 as MGHDK and CDR2 as SYGVNS. The CDR3 here is CATSGTSGTQYF. CDR3 in DNA: TGTGCCACCTCCGGGACTAGTGGTACGCAGTATTTT.